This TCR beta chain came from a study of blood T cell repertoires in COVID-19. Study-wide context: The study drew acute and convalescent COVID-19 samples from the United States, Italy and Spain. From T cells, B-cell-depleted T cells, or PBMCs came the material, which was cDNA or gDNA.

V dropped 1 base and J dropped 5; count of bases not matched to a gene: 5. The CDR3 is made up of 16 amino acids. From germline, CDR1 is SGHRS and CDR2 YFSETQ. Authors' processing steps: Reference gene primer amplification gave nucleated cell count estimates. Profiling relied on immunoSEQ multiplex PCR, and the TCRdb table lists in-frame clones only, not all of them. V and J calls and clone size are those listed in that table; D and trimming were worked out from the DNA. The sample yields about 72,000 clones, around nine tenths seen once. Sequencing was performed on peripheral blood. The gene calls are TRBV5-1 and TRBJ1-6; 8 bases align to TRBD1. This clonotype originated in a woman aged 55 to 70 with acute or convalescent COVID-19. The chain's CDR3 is CASSLQGQGNNSPLHF. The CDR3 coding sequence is TGCGCCAGCAGCTTGCAAGGACAGGGAAATAATTCACCCCTCCACTTT. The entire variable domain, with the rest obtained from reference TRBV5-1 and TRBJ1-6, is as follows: KAGVTQTPRYLIKTRGQQVTLSCSPISGHRSVSWYQQTPGQGLQFLFEYFSETQRNKGNFPGRFSGRQFSNSRSEMNVSTLELGDSALYLCASSLQGQGNNSPLHFGNGTRLTVT.